One sample yielded the 21 T cell receptor beta chains listed below, sequenced in a study of T cell repertoires in cytomegalovirus infection. TCRdb re-analysed the reads in MiXCR, keeping a single row per CDR3 protein. The sample includes approximately 180,000 distinct CDR3 sequences, roughly 9.8% of them seen just once. Sequenced material: PBMCs. Receptor source: a human donor in good health (CMV status not recorded). Some clones in this sample may be carry-over from other donors' samples.

The V gene is TRBV25-1, the J gene TRBJ1-1, with D perhaps matching TRBD1 (5 bases). Trimming stripped 4 bases from V and 1 base from J, with 28 bases between. Germline V gene sequence: CDR1 MGHDK, CDR2 SYGVNS. The CDR3 extends over 20 amino acids. CDR3 sequence reads: CASSVTTRSRGKWGNTEAFF. The DNA for the CDR3 is TGTGCCAGCAGTGTCACAACGCGAAGTAGGGGAAAGTGGGGGAACACTGAAGCTTTCTTT.

J is TRBJ2-7 and V is TRBV4-1, with TRBD1 identical over 8 bases. Germline trimming cut 4 bases from V and 1 base from J; bases unmatched to any gene: 9. Germline CDR1 MGHRA, CDR2 YSYEKL. This CDR3 has 16 amino acids. CDR3 sequence reads: CASSPGQGRSSYEQYF. The CDR3 nucleotides are TGCGCCAGCAGCCCCGGACAGGGAAGGAGTTCCTACGAGCAGTACTTC.

J is TRBJ2-7 and V is TRBV23-1, with D uncertain. TRBV23-1 is an ORF for which the function is uncertain. The CDR3 is 15 amino acids. The ends were cut back, 0 bases at V and 7 bases at J, with 16 bases in the middle. CDR3 region: CASSQSSSLVGEQYF. The CDR3 region has the DNA TGCGCCAGCAGTCAATCGTCCAGTCTGGTGGGGGAGCAGTACTTC.

This sequence joins TRBV29-1 and TRBJ2-1; D is undetermined. Deletions cut 8 bases from V and 2 bases from J, with 10 bases between. Germline CDR1 SQVTM, CDR2 ANQGSEA. The CDR3 totals 12 residues. CDR3: CSIRTAYNEQFF. CDR3 DNA: TGCAGCATTCGAACTGCCTACAATGAGCAGTTCTTC.

The V and J genes are TRBV15 and TRBJ2-3, with D uncertain. V lost 2 bases and J 2 bases, leaving 11 bases between the germline ends. The germline V gene encodes CDR1 LNHNV and CDR2 YYDKDF (reference sequence). The CDR3 contains 15 residues. The chain's CDR3 is CATSRTGRSTDTQYF. In nucleotides, the CDR3 is TGTGCCACCAGCAGAACCGGCCGTTCCACAGATACGCAGTATTTT.

This clonotype was recorded at least ten times. The CDR3 sequence: CASSYSWGIEQFF. The CDR3 nucleotides read TGTGCCAGCAGTTACTCGTGGGGGATTGAGCAGTTCTTC. The rearrangement links TRBV6-2 or TRBV6-3 to TRBJ2-1; tentatively, D is TRBD1 or TRBD2 (5 bases each). Germline CDR1 reads MNHEY; CDR2 reads SVGEGT. The V end lost 0 bases, the J end lost 9 bases, and 9 bases lay between the germline ends. CDR3 size: 13 residues.

This clonotype has at least ten counts. The J gene is TRBJ2-1, the V gene TRBV7-9, with D perhaps TRBD1 or TRBD2 (6 bases each). From germline, CDR1 is SEHNR and CDR2 FQNEAQ (reference sequence). Deletions cut 4 bases from V and 7 bases from J, with 26 bases between. This CDR3 region has 18 residues. This chain's CDR3 is CASSYKKGGLRGRNEQFF. The CDR3 nucleotides are TGTGCCAGCAGCTACAAGAAGGGGGGACTCAGAGGGAGGAATGAGCAGTTCTTC.

This clonotype was counted only a few times. This CDR3 is CSAGSGTGRLSKNIQYF. CDR3 DNA: TGCAGTGCTGGATCCGGGACAGGGCGACTCTCCAAAAACATTCAGTACTTC. The V call is TRBV20-1, the J call TRBJ2-4; the match to TRBD1 covers 9 bases. V was pared by 5 bases and J by 2 bases, with 13 bases of the junction left unmatched. The germline CDR1 and CDR2 sequences are DFQATT and SNEGSKA (reference sequence). This CDR3 region has 17 residues.

The table lists this clonotype with many counts. This sequence joins TRBV12-3 or TRBV12-4 and TRBJ2-1; D is possibly TRBD1 (8 bases). V was cut by 6 bases and J by 7 bases, with 22 bases left in between. The CDR3 is 16 amino acids. The CDR3 loop is CASSRSTGGGPNEQFF. The CDR3 bases are TGTGCCAGCAGCCGGTCCACAGGGGGGGGACCAAATGAGCAGTTCTTC.

This clonotype was observed at least ten times. The chain recombines TRBV6-1 with TRBJ2-7; D gene unclear. Trimming pared 1 base from V and 7 bases from J, leaving 11 bases between. The CDR3 contains 13 residues. Germline CDR1 is MNHNS and CDR2 is SASEGT. This chain's CDR3 is CASSEESRREQYF. The DNA for the CDR3 is TGTGCCAGCAGTGAAGAGTCCCGCAGGGAGCAGTACTTC.

This clonotype has a handful of counts. This chain links TRBV11-2 with TRBJ2-5; the D is unclear. Germline CDR1 SGHAT, CDR2 FQNNGV. CDR3 length equals 14 residues. V was trimmed by 3 bases and J by 8 bases, leaving 16 bases between them. The CDR3 coding sequence is TGTGCCAGCAGCTTGACATGGGCTCAAGGAACCCAGTACTTC. Residues: CASSLTWAQGTQYF.

The chain has TRBV29-1 and TRBJ2-7; D is uncertain. Germline loops: CDR1 SQVTM, CDR2 ANQGSEA. The V and J ends lost 2 bases and 7 bases respectively, with 9 bases between them. This CDR3 spans 11 amino acids. CDR3 DNA: TGCAGCGTTGAATTGCCCGGGGAGCAGTACTTC. As protein: CSVELPGEQYF.

In this sample, this clonotype turned up many times. The chain is built from TRBV7-6 and TRBJ1-6, with TRBD1 matching 7 bases. This CDR3 is 18 amino acids long. Germline V gene lookup returns CDR1 SGHVS and CDR2 FNYEAQ. J gave up 0 bases and V 0 bases, and 5 bases lay outside the gene matches. CDR3 sequence: CASSLADRASSYNSPLHF. For the CDR3, the DNA is TGTGCCAGCAGCTTAGCAGACAGGGCGAGCTCCTATAATTCACCCCTCCACTTT.

This clonotype showed up many times. The chain carries TRBV6-2 or TRBV6-3 and TRBJ2-1; 8 bases agree with TRBD2. The CDR3 extends over 15 amino acids. Trimming removed 4 bases from V and 5 bases from J; junction bases left unmatched: 7. CDR1 is MNHEY and CDR2 is SVGEGT in the germline V gene. Here the CDR3 reads CASSSGAGVHNEQFF. The CDR3 DNA is TGTGCCAGCAGTTCGGGAGCGGGAGTCCACAATGAGCAGTTCTTC.

This clonotype was counted ten times or more. J is TRBJ2-1 and V is TRBV6-1; D assignment may be TRBD1 or TRBD2 (6 bases each). CDR1 is MNHNS, CDR2 SASEGT, per germline. V lost 6 bases and J 0 bases, leaving 12 bases between the germline ends. There are 15 residues in the CDR3. CDR3 residues: CASRKGGSSYNEQFF. The CDR3 bases are TGTGCCAGCAGAAAGGGGGGAAGCTCCTACAATGAGCAGTTCTTC.

Many counts were recorded for this clonotype. The rearrangement joins TRBV7-8 to TRBJ2-3; D call uncertain. The V end lost 0 bases, the J end lost 4 bases, and 14 bases lay between the germline ends. Germline CDR1 is SGHVS and CDR2 is FQNEAQ. The CDR3 is 16 residues long. CDR3 nucleotides: TGTGCCAGCAGCTTAGCGCCACCAATTTACGCAGATACGCAGTATTTT. This encodes CASSLAPPIYADTQYF.

With regard to this clonotype: This may arise from a read error, as a much more abundant clone is one base away. The chain employs TRBV12-3 or TRBV12-4 and TRBJ1-1; D is ambiguous. This CDR3 comprises 12 residues. Here the CDR3 reads CAGSLAGTEAFF. CDR3 DNA sequence: TGTGCCGGCAGTTTAGCCGGAACTGAAGCTTTCTTT.

This clonotype was seen a handful of times. The chain carries TRBV19 and TRBJ2-1; D may be TRBD1 (5 bases). Germline V CDR1 and CDR2: LNHDA, SQIVND (reference sequence). The CDR3 runs to 14 residues. V shed 8 bases and J shed 6 bases, with 17 bases lying between them. The CDR3 nucleotides read TGTGCCAGTGAATCTAGGGGTTTGGGCAATGAGCAGTTCTTC. Amino acid sequence: CASESRGLGNEQFF. Filled out from reference TRBV19 and TRBJ2-1, the complete variable domain reads DGGITQSPKYLFRKEGQNVTLSCEQNLNHDAMYWYRQDPGQGLRLIYYSQIVNDFQKGDIAEGYSVSREKKESFPLTVTSAQKNPTAFYLCASESRGLGNEQFFGPGTRLTVL.

This clonotype appeared many times. This rearrangement joins TRBV6-1 to TRBJ1-5, with 7 bases identical to TRBD1. The V gene end was trimmed by 6 bases and the J gene end by 3 bases; junction bases not matched to a gene: 5. Germline V gene sequence: CDR1 MNHNS, CDR2 SASEGT. This CDR3 is 14 amino acids long. CDR3 sequence (DNA): TGTGCCAGCAGCCGGGACAGCCCCAATCAGCCCCAGCATTTT. Amino acids: CASSRDSPNQPQHF.

This clonotype was recorded many times. The CDR3: CASSSDRYGTEAFF. Here the CDR3 DNA reads TGTGCCAGCAGCTCCGACAGATACGGCACTGAAGCTTTCTTT. The J gene is TRBJ1-1, the V gene TRBV7-2; perhaps TRBD1 as D (5 bases). This CDR3 comprises 14 residues. CDR1 SGHTA and CDR2 FQGNSA come from the germline V gene. Trimming took off 4 bases at V and 4 bases at J, with 13 bases between the two ends.

This clonotype has a single count. A much bigger clone sits one base away, suggesting this may be a read error. The CDR3 does not close with the conserved phenylalanine or tryptophan, likely indicating a read error. V is TRBV4-3 and J is TRBJ2-7; 7 bases match TRBD1. Unmatched junction bases numbered 13, after V lost 0 bases and J lost 2 bases. The CDR3 has 18 amino acids. CDR1 is LGHNA, CDR2 YSLEER, per germline. CDR3 region: CASSQEPLRTGVPYEQYY. CDR3 bases: TGCGCCAGCAGCCAAGAGCCCCTACGGACAGGAGTACCCTACGAGCAGTACTAC.